Below, 20 T cell receptor beta chains from the same sample are listed, as sequenced in a study of blood T cell repertoires in COVID-19. TCRdb's table, derived via immunoSEQ multiplex PCR, lists solely in-frame clones and lacks some. Among under 110,000 clones, approximately 80% were seen once, and the ten largest hold about 14%. The sample taken for sequencing was peripheral blood. The receptor set was obtained from a woman aged 55-70 years with acute or convalescent COVID-19.

The chain combines TRBV15 with TRBJ2-7, with D unresolved. Germline V gene sequence: CDR1 LNHNV, CDR2 YYDKDF (reference sequence). V was cut by 0 bases and J by 3 bases, with 9 bases left in between. The CDR3 covers 14 residues. As DNA, the CDR3 is TGTGCCACCAGCAGAGACGTGGCCAGCTACGAGCAGTACTTC. This encodes CATSRDVASYEQYF. The full variable domain, in which reference TRBV15 and TRBJ2-7 provide the parts outside the CDR3, is DAMVIQNPRYQVTQFGKPVTLSCSQTLNHNVMYWYQQKSSQAPKLLFHYYDKDFNNEADTPDNFQSRRPNTSFCFLDIRSPGLGDTAMYLCATSRDVASYEQYFGPGTRLTVT.

The genes are TRBV11-2 and TRBJ2-7; a weak D match, TRBD2 (5 bases). V lost 2 bases to trimming and J lost 2 bases, with 10 bases between them. Germline V CDR1 and CDR2: SGHAT, FQNNGV. The CDR3 has 14 amino acids. Written as DNA, the CDR3 is TGTGCCAGCAGCTTACTTCGGGGTGCCTACGAGCAGTACTTC. Its translation: CASSLLRGAYEQYF.

The chain employs TRBV19 and TRBJ1-3; D unresolved. Germline CDR1 LNHDA, CDR2 SQIVND (reference sequence). This CDR3 comprises 14 residues. The germline V and J ends were trimmed by 3 bases and 3 bases, with 9 bases remaining between them. CDR3 residues: CASSMAGNGNTIYF. CDR3 DNA sequence: TGTGCCAGTAGTATGGCGGGGAATGGAAACACCATATATTTT.

With respect to this clone: Other DNA sequences within the sample encode an identical CDR3. The chain recombines TRBV27 with TRBJ1-4; D uncertain. The V gene's germline CDR1 is MNHEY and CDR2 SMNVEV (reference sequence). With 3 bases removed from V and 7 bases from J, the gap between germline ends came to 6 bases. CDR3 size: 12 residues. In DNA, the CDR3 is TGTGCCAGCAGTTTTCGGGGTGAAAAACTGTTTTTT. It specifies CASSFRGEKLFF.

This clone was counted a single time. The chain has TRBV30 and TRBJ2-3; TRBD2 matches 7 bases. Germline CDR1 is GTSNPN and CDR2 is SVGIG (reference sequence). The V and J ends lost 0 bases and 3 bases, in that order; junction bases with no gene match: 0. The length of the CDR3 is 13 residues. The CDR3 DNA reads TGTGCCTGGAGTGTGGGACTAACAGATACGCAGTATTTT. Protein product: CAWSVGLTDTQYF.

The rearrangement joins TRBV6-4 to TRBJ2-1, with 7 positions matching TRBD2. V gave up 6 bases and J gave up 8 bases; unmatched junction bases: 7. The length of the CDR3 is 13 residues. Per germline, CDR1 MRHNA and CDR2 SNTAGT. The CDR3 DNA follows: TGTGCCAGCAGCAAGACTAGCACGGATGAGCAGTTCTTC. It codes for CASSKTSTDEQFF.

This clone has only one observation. This sequence joins TRBV5-1 and TRBJ2-3, with D unresolved. There are 13 residues in the CDR3. Germline V lookup: CDR1 SGHRS, CDR2 YFSETQ. V shed 4 bases and J shed 0 bases, with 6 bases lying between them. As DNA, the CDR3 is TGCGCCAGCAGCCGAGGTAGCACAGATACGCAGTATTTT. It specifies CASSRGSTDTQYF.

The chain joins TRBV27 to TRBJ1-5, with 7 bases matching TRBD1. This CDR3 comprises 15 residues. Germline assignment: CDR1 MNHEY and CDR2 SMNVEV (reference sequence). The V and J ends lost 3 bases and 6 bases, in that order; junction bases with no gene match: 8. Written as DNA, the CDR3 is TGTGCCAGCAGTTTGAGGCAGGGGGTGGGTCAGCCCCAGCATTTT. It encodes CASSLRQGVGQPQHF.

The chain uses TRBV27 and TRBJ1-5; 8 bases align to TRBD1. Germline CDR1 is MNHEY and CDR2 is SMNVEV (reference sequence). The CDR3 runs 13 residues. V lost 6 bases, J lost 5 bases, and 3 bases stayed unmatched. In nucleotides, the CDR3 is TGTGCCAGCAGCCGGGACAGGTATCAGCCCCAGCATTTT. This gives the protein CASSRDRYQPQHF.

This CDR3 reads CASSVSGLADYEQYF. CDR3 nucleotides: TGTGCCAGCAGCGTTTCGGGACTAGCGGACTACGAGCAGTACTTC. This rearrangement joins TRBV27 to TRBJ2-7, with 11 bases identical to TRBD2. V was pared by 6 bases and J by 3 bases, with 7 bases of the junction left unmatched. This CDR3 spans 15 amino acids. Germline CDR1 is MNHEY and CDR2 is SMNVEV (reference sequence).

This rearrangement joins TRBV6-1 to TRBJ2-1; 8 positions agree with TRBD1. The germline V gene encodes CDR1 MNHNS and CDR2 SASEGT. With V trimmed by 0 bases and J by 15 bases, 7 bases remained unmatched. CDR3 length equals 13 residues. The CDR3 region is CASSEATRGPGFF. The CDR3, as DNA: TGTGCCAGCAGTGAAGCGACCAGGGGGCCAGGGTTCTTC.

The CDR3 here is CASSWRSPASSYGYTF. As DNA, the CDR3 is TGTGCCAGCAGTTGGCGGAGTCCTGCCTCTTCCTATGGCTACACCTTC. V usage is TRBV6-5 and J usage is TRBJ1-2; D is undetermined. V gave up 4 bases and J gave up 4 bases, with 19 bases separating them. This CDR3 contains 16 residues. Per the germline V gene, CDR1 is MNHEY and CDR2 is SVGAGI.

The chain carries TRBV6-1 and TRBJ2-7, with a tentative D call TRBD2 (5 bases). The V end was cut by 2 bases, the J end by 1 base, with 15 bases between. The CDR3 runs to 16 residues. Germline V lookup: CDR1 MNHNS, CDR2 SASEGT. The CDR3 DNA reads as TGTGCCAGCAGTGAAACTAGGAAGCTTATGTCCTACGAGCAGTACTTC. Its protein is CASSETRKLMSYEQYF.

This clone was recorded once. The chain employs TRBV3-1 (or the pseudogene TRBV3-2) and TRBJ1-1; 8 bases agree with TRBD1. This CDR3 is built from 14 residues. Trimming took 6 bases from V and 4 from J; bases not matched to a gene: 7. CDR1 and CDR2 from the germline V gene are LGHDT and YNNKEL (reference sequence). DNA of the CDR3: TGTGCCAGCAGGGATCAGGGGGCAGGCACTGAAGCTTTCTTT. This codes for CASRDQGAGTEAFF.

This chain links TRBV28 with TRBJ1-6; D call uncertain. This CDR3 has 14 amino acids. The germline gives CDR1 MDHEN, CDR2 SYDVKM. V lost 4 bases and J 7 bases, leaving 11 bases between the germline ends. CDR3 residues: CASSSGSFNSPLHF. The CDR3 nucleotides are TGTGCCAGCAGTTCCGGGAGCTTCAATTCACCCCTCCACTTT.

The gene calls are TRBV5-4 and TRBJ2-1, with 8 positions matching TRBD2. The trim removed 5 bases at V and 7 bases at J, leaving 5 bases unmatched. The CDR3 sequence is 13 residues long. Germline CDR1 SGHNT, CDR2 YYREEE (reference sequence). In DNA, the CDR3 is TGTGCCAGCAGTCGGGAGGGGATGAATGAGCAGTTCTTC. This gives the protein CASSREGMNEQFF.

This chain joins TRBV9 and TRBJ2-2, with TRBD2 matching over 8 bases. J was trimmed by 7 bases and V by 0 bases; bases with no gene match: 8. This CDR3 region has 16 residues. Germline V gene sequence: CDR1 SGDLS, CDR2 YYNGEE. The CDR3 loop reads CASSVDAGGVVGELFF. The CDR3 region has the DNA TGTGCCAGCAGCGTAGATGCGGGAGGCGTCGTCGGGGAGCTGTTTTTT.

V and J are TRBV3-1 (or the pseudogene TRBV3-2) and TRBJ2-5; the match to TRBD2 covers 9 bases. CDR1 LGHDT and CDR2 YNNKEL come from the germline V gene (reference sequence). This CDR3 is built from 15 residues. With V trimmed by 0 bases and J by 3 bases, 2 bases remained unmatched. CDR3 bases: TGTGCCAGCAGCCAAGACCCTAGCGGGGAAGAGACCCAGTACTTC. Amino acids: CASSQDPSGEETQYF.

The chain joins TRBV11-2 to TRBJ2-1, with 14 bases matching TRBD2. Unmatched junction bases numbered 5, after V lost 4 bases and J lost 0 bases. There are 18 residues in the CDR3. Per the germline V gene, CDR1 is SGHAT and CDR2 is FQNNGV. CDR3 DNA sequence: TGTGCCAGCAGCTGGACTAGCGGGGGGTCTAGCTCCTACAATGAGCAGTTCTTC. This gives the protein CASSWTSGGSSSYNEQFF.

As to this clone: The identical CDR3 is also encoded by other nucleotide sequences in the sample. The chain uses TRBV7-2 and TRBJ1-3; D remains unclear. V lost 1 base, J lost 0 bases, and 7 bases lay in between. This CDR3 has 15 amino acids. CDR1 is SGHTA and CDR2 is FQGNSA in the germline V gene. The DNA for the CDR3 is TGTGCCAGCAGCTTAGAACGGGGCTCTGGAAACACCATATATTTT. This encodes CASSLERGSGNTIYF.